This TCR beta chain is drawn from a study of shared clonotypes between healthy human individuals. About the study: The composition of the donors was a couple of women and a few men aged 18 to 49.

Germline assignment: CDR1 GTSNPN and CDR2 SVGIG (reference sequence). The CDR3 consists of 16 residues. V was pared by 3 bases and J by 7 bases, with 22 bases between. Each donor was a Caucasian adult residing in Nashville, Tennessee. At a deep level, the assay was run. Each cell subset's genomic DNA was divided evenly among several immunoSEQ plates. Sequencing was performed with immunoSEQ multiplex PCR; in TCRdb, only in-frame clones are kept and a portion is missing. The table has 850,000 to 1,100,000 clones, roughly 80% seen once; the top ten hold about 0.94%. The V gene is TRBV30, the J gene TRBJ2-1; possibly TRBD1 or TRBD2 for D (5 bases each). The sequenced sample was memory CD4+ T cells from PBMCs. Noted subset: CD45RA-negative fraction. The receptor was isolated from a man between 18 and 35 years old in good health. Some clones in this sample may be carry-over from other donors' samples. CDR3 residues: CAWSGDSKGRSNEQFF. CDR3 coding DNA: TGTGCCTGGAGCGGTGACTCCAAGGGGAGATCAAATGAGCAGTTCTTC.